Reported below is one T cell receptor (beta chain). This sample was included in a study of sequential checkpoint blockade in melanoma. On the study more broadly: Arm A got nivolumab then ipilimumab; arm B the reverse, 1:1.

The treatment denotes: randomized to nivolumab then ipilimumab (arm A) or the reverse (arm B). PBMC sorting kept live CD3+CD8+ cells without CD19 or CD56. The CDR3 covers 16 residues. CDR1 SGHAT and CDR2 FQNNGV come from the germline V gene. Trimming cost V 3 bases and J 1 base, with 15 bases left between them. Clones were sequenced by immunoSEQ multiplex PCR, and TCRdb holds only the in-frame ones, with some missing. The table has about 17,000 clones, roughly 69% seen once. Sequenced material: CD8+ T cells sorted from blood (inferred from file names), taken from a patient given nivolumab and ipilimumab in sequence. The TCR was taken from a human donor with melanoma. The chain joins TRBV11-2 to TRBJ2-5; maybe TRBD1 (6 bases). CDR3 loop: CASSLGQGPLQETQYF. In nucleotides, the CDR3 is TGTGCCAGCAGCTTGGGGCAGGGGCCTCTCCAAGAGACCCAGTACTTC.